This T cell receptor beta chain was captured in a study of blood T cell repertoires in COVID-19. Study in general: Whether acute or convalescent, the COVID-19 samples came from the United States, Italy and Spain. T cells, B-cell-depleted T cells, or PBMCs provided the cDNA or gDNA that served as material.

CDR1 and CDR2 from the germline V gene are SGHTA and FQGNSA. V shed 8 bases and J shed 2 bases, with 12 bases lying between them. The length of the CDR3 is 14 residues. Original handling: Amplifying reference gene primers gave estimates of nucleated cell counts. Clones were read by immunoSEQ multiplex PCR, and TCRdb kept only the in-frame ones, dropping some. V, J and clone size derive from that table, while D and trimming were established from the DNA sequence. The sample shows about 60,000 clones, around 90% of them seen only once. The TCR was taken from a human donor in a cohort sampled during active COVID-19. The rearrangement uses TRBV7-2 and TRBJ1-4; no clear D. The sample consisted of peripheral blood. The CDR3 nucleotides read TGTGCCAGCCGGCTAGGAATTACTAATGAAAAACTGTTTTTT. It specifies CASRLGITNEKLFF.